This T cell receptor beta chain was captured by sequencing in a study of T cell repertoires in breast cancer. Study information: Average yield: about 460,000 sequences per sample and approximately 10 reads per input cell. Findings and limits, study-wide: Shared TCRs had various nucleotide encodings, suggesting antigen-based selection and expansion. Partial tumor sampling and removing singletons may have missed real antitumor TCRs.

CDR1 and CDR2 (germline): SGHRS, YFSETQ. Trimming removed 0 bases at V and 8 bases at J, with 8 bases between. The CDR3 is 12 residues long. As regards this clonotype: Its antigen is currently unknown.

An expanded emulsion RT-PCR with primers for all TCR V genes paired CD8+ T cell chains. Positively selected CD8+ T cells rested overnight with about 10 IU/mL IL-2 before emulsion RT-PCR. Blocking oligonucleotides added to a second nested PCR suppressed unpaired genes. TCRdb used MiXCR to reprocess the emulsion pairing reads, holding one entry per CDR3 protein. The sample comprises around 43,000 distinct CDR3 sequences, 45% of which are singletons, and less than 80% rests with the top ten. The TCR originated in a pool of human donors with breast cancer or a healthy control (not recorded which). Sequenced: CD8+ T cells. The chain joins TRBV5-1 to TRBJ1-2; D is undetermined. The CDR3 spells CASSLDGEGYTF. As DNA, the CDR3 is TGCGCCAGCAGCTTGGACGGGGAAGGCTACACCTTC. Drawing the rest from reference TRBV5-1 and TRBJ1-2, the complete variable domain is KAGVTQTPRYLIKTRGQQVTLSCSPISGHRSVSWYQQTPGQGLQFLFEYFSETQRNKGNFPGRFSGRQFSNSRSEMNVSTLELGDSALYLCASSLDGEGYTFGSGTRLTVV.